The next 23 T cell receptor beta chains were all read from a single sample in a study of T cells expressing NK-cell markers. From its re-call of the 5' RACE reads, TCRdb lists each CDR3 protein once, without DNA. This sample contains fewer than 300,000 distinct CDR3 sequences. The sample taken for sequencing was blood T cells: a sorted CD56 or NKG2C T cell subset, CD4+ or CD8+ T cells, or bulk PBMC T cells (not recorded which). These receptors all stem from a woman between 18 and 70 years old in good health.

V and J are TRBV6-1 and TRBJ1-2; lacking DNA, the TRBD1 call made by TCRdb goes unchecked. The germline gives CDR1 MNHNS, CDR2 SASEGT. The CDR3 is 13 amino acids. CDR3 residues: CASSEVGGYGYTF.

This chain uses TRBV27 with TRBJ2-3; TCRdb returns TRBD2, unconfirmable since there is no DNA. This CDR3 region has 17 residues. Germline V lookup: CDR1 MNHEY, CDR2 SMNVEV (reference sequence). The CDR3: CASTRGLAGGQGGTQYF.

The gene calls are TRBV20-1 and TRBJ1-1; checking the TCRdb D call of TRBD1 is not possible without DNA. There are 17 residues in the CDR3. Germline-derived CDR1 and CDR2 are DFQATT and SNEGSKA (reference sequence). Here the CDR3 reads CSAFVTGTGNMNTEAFF.

The chain has TRBV6-5 and TRBJ1-1. Looked up from germline, CDR1 is MNHEY and CDR2 is SVGAGI. This CDR3 spans 13 amino acids. CDR3 protein: CASSYSRDLGAFF.

This chain uses TRBV7-2 with TRBJ2-3; the TRBD2 assignment by TCRdb is unverifiable without DNA. This CDR3 comprises 14 residues. Germline V gene sequence: CDR1 SGHTA, CDR2 FQGNSA. CDR3 amino acids: CASSLAGPTDTQYF.

This chain uses TRBV7-2 with TRBJ2-5. The CDR3 has 12 residues. Germline V lookup: CDR1 SGHTA, CDR2 FQGNSA. The CDR3 spells CASSWTGGTQYF.

The gene calls are TRBV5-1 and TRBJ2-2; with no DNA, the TCRdb D assignment of TRBD2 cannot be verified. CDR1 is SGHRS and CDR2 is YFSETQ in the germline V gene. The CDR3 covers 18 residues. CDR3 sequence reads: CASSPGGLAGANTGELFF.

This rearrangement joins TRBV7-2 to TRBJ2-2; TCRdb lists TRBD1, though no DNA is available to test this call. The CDR3 length is 17 residues. Germline V gene data show CDR1 as SGHTA and CDR2 as FQGNSA. CDR3 sequence: CASSLSGGLGNTGELFF.

J is TRBJ1-1 and V is TRBV5-1; TCRdb names TRBD1, which stays unverified in the absence of DNA. Germline CDR1 SGHRS, CDR2 YFSETQ. The length of the CDR3 is 13 residues. This CDR3 is CASRGSPRTEAFF.

The V and J genes are TRBV14 and TRBJ2-2; TCRdb indicates TRBD2, and absent DNA this call remains unverified. The length of the CDR3 is 13 residues. Germline CDR1 SGHDN, CDR2 FVKESK. The CDR3 loop is CASSQGDYGELFF.

Here the CDR3 reads CSAKSGNTDTQYF. The chain has TRBV20-1 and TRBJ2-3; TCRdb lists TRBD2, though no DNA is available to test this call. From germline, CDR1 is DFQATT and CDR2 SNEGSKA (reference sequence). The CDR3 covers 13 residues.

The CDR3 protein is CASKGPDRGRVTEAFF. The chain uses TRBV12-3 or TRBV12-4 and TRBJ1-1; the D gene TCRdb calls, TRBD1, cannot be checked with no DNA. The length of the CDR3 is 16 residues.

CDR3 loop: CSAMVMPRDEQFF. This chain links TRBV20-1 with TRBJ2-1; the TRBD1 assignment by TCRdb is unverifiable without DNA. This CDR3 has 13 residues. Germline CDR1 reads DFQATT; CDR2 reads SNEGSKA (reference sequence).

J is TRBJ2-1 and V is TRBV6-1; the D call of TRBD2 rests on TCRdb alone, since no DNA is present to check it. Looked up from germline, CDR1 is MNHNS and CDR2 is SASEGT. The CDR3 contains 15 residues. Here the CDR3 reads CASSFGGGVDNEQFF.

This rearrangement joins TRBV6-5 to TRBJ2-3; no DNA is available, so the TRBD2 call from TCRdb remains unchecked. The CDR3 totals 14 residues. Germline-derived CDR1 and CDR2 are MNHEY and SVGAGI. The chain's CDR3 is CASSYRRETDTQYF.

The chain is built from TRBV20-1 and TRBJ2-7; TCRdb lists TRBD2, though no DNA is available to test this call. The CDR3 runs 13 residues. CDR1 and CDR2 (germline): DFQATT, SNEGSKA (reference sequence). This CDR3 is CSASGGPYYEQYF.

This chain uses TRBV4-2 with TRBJ2-1; TCRdb's D call, TRBD2, is unchecked because there is no DNA. Germline V gene sequence: CDR1 LGHNA, CDR2 YNFKEQ. The CDR3 runs to 15 residues. CDR3 loop: CASSPGSGTNNEQFF.

Frequency places this clonotype as medium-sized. The CDR3 protein is CASSSVGLYYEQYF. The chain carries TRBV12-3 or TRBV12-4 and TRBJ2-7; the D gene TCRdb calls, TRBD2, cannot be checked with no DNA. The CDR3 sequence is 14 residues long.

This chain links TRBV20-1 with TRBJ2-7; the TRBD2 assignment by TCRdb is unverifiable without DNA. The CDR3 has 15 residues. CDR1 DFQATT and CDR2 SNEGSKA come from the germline V gene (reference sequence). The chain's CDR3 is CSALNPGLVTYEQYF.

J is TRBJ2-1 and V is TRBV5-1. The CDR3 is 15 residues long. Germline V gene sequence: CDR1 SGHRS, CDR2 YFSETQ. CDR3 region: CASSLVVSSYNEQFF. The full variable domain, completed using reference TRBV5-1 and TRBJ2-1, is KAGVTQTPRYLIKTRGQQVTLSCSPISGHRSVSWYQQTPGQGLQFLFEYFSETQRNKGNFPGRFSGRQFSNSRSEMNVSTLELGDSALYLCASSLVVSSYNEQFFGPGTRLTVL.

J is TRBJ2-7 and V is TRBV5-4; TCRdb indicates TRBD1, and absent DNA this call remains unverified. The length of the CDR3 is 14 residues. The germline V gene encodes CDR1 SGHNT and CDR2 YYREEE (reference sequence). CDR3 sequence: CASSLGARPVEQYF.

The J gene is TRBJ1-3, the V gene TRBV11-1. This CDR3 has 18 residues. The germline V gene encodes CDR1 SGHAT and CDR2 FQDESV (reference sequence). This CDR3 is CASSHGLVGPMGGNTIYF.

The CDR3 reads CASSQGGTIGTEAFF. The chain uses TRBV4-3 and TRBJ1-1. Germline V gene sequence: CDR1 LGHNA, CDR2 YSLEER. The CDR3 spans 15 residues.